The rows below give T cell receptor beta chains drawn from one sample of a study of control samples from healthy donors and cancer patients. Only in-frame clones appear in the TCRdb table, and some are missing; sequencing was by immunoSEQ multiplex PCR. The sample lists over 200,000 clones, about four fifths occurring once. Input material: PBMCs. The receptors here all came from a woman aged 55 to 70 with lung cancer. The CDR3 runs from the conserved cysteine through the conserved F or W. The D gene is left open where the match is weak. Clone size is given for some rows only: seen once, a few or many times, or a class if the clone is expanded.

clone size,V gene,J gene,D gene,CDR3 DNA,CDR3 protein
few,TRBV28,TRBJ1-2,TRBD1,TGTGCCAGCAGTCGAAGGACAGGATGGGACTATGGCTACACCTTC,CASSRRTGWDYGYTF
.,TRBV29-1,TRBJ2-5,.,TGCAGCGTTCTGAGGGGGGAAGAGACCCAGTACTTC,CSVLRGEETQYF
.,TRBV19,TRBJ2-6,TRBD1,TGTGCCAGTAGTATAGGGGACAGATTATTATCTGGGGCCAACGTCCTGACTTTC,CASSIGDRLLSGANVLTF
.,TRBV5-6,TRBJ2-7,.,TGTGCCAGCAGCTTGTCGGACGAGCAGTACTTC,CASSLSDEQYF
.,TRBV10-3,TRBJ1-5,.,TGTGCCATCAGTGAGACAGGCGTTAGCAATCAGCCCCAGCATTTT,CAISETGVSNQPQHF
many,TRBV7-9,TRBJ1-5,.,TGTGCCAGCAGCCAGGCGGGGAGCAATCAGCCCCAGCATTTT,CASSQAGSNQPQHF
once,TRBV30,TRBJ2-3,TRBD1,TGTGCCTGGTTGGATCACAGGGGGGGCACAGATACGCAGTATTTT,CAWLDHRGGTDTQYF
.,TRBV3-1/TRBV3-2,TRBJ2-7,.,TGTGCCAGCAGCCAACTATCTACCGGATACGAGCAGTACTTC,CASSQLSTGYEQYF
.,TRBV5-5,TRBJ1-2,.,TGTGCCAGCAGCTTGGGGGTCAGTCCTTTCCTTTGGGATGGCTACACCTTC,CASSLGVSPFLWDGYTF
.,TRBV14,TRBJ1-2,.,TGTGCCAGCGAGGGGATAAACTATGGCTACACCTTC,CASEGINYGYTF
.,TRBV15,TRBJ2-4,TRBD1,TGTGCCACCAGCAACACCGGGACAGGGCAGTACGTAAACATTCAGTACTTC,CATSNTGTGQYVNIQYF
few,TRBV5-1,TRBJ2-2,.,TGCGCCAGCAGCTCAGTCAGTATAGCGAACACCGGGGAGCTGTTTTTT,CASSSVSIANTGELFF
.,TRBV6-5,TRBJ1-2,.,TGTGCCAGCAGTTACCACCAACAGAATAACTATGGCTACACCTTC,CASSYHQQNNYGYTF
.,TRBV30,TRBJ1-6,.,TGTGCCTGGAGTGTATGGGGGCCTTCACCCCTCCACTTT,CAWSVWGPSPLHF
.,TRBV5-1,TRBJ1-1,TRBD1,TGCGCCAGCAGCCACGACAGGGCGAACACTGAAGCTTTCTTT,CASSHDRANTEAFF
.,TRBV10-3,TRBJ1-1,.,TGTGCCATCAGTGAGTCAGGAGGAGTGAACACTGAAGCTTTCTTT,CAISESGGVNTEAFF
.,TRBV5-1,TRBJ2-2,.,TGCGCCAGCAGCTTGGCCTCGTGGCAGGGCGGCACCGGGGAGCTGTTTTTT,CASSLASWQGGTGELFF